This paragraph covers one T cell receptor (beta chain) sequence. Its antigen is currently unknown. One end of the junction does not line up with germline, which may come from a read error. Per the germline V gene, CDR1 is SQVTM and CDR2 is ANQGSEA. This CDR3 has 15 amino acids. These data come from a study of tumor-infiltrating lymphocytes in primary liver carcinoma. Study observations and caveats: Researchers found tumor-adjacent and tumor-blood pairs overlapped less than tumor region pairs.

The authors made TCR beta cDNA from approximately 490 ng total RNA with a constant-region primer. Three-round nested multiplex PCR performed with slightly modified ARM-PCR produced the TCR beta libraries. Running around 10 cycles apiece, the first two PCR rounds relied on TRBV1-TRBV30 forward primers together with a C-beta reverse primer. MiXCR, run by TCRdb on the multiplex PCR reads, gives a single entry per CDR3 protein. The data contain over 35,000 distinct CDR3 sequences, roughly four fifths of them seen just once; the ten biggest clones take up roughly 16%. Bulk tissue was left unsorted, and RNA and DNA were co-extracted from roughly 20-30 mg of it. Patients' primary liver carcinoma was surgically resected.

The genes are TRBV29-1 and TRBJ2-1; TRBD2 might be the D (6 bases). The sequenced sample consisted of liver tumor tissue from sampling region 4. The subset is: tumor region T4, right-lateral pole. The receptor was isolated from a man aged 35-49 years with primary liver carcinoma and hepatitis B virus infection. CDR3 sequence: CSVGLVGVFYYEQFF. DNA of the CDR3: TGCAGCGTTGGACTAGTGGGAGTGTTCTACTATGAGCAGTTCTTC.